The 15 T cell receptor beta chains given below trace back to one sample, sequenced in a study of blood T cell repertoires in COVID-19. Data came from immunoSEQ multiplex PCR; TCRdb stores just in-frame clones and leaves some out. This sample has 350,000 or so clones, with approximately 89% found just once. Sequences were obtained from peripheral blood. The receptors come from a woman aged 60-75 years with COVID-19, enrolled during active disease.

This rearrangement joins TRBV18 to TRBJ2-4; 7 bases are shared with TRBD2. The CDR3 length is 16 residues. Germline V gene data show CDR1 as KGHSH and CDR2 as LQKENI. With 6 bases clipped from V and 6 bases from J, the junction kept 14 bases outside the gene matches. This chain's CDR3 is CASSLSPEAGTNIQYF. The CDR3 coding sequence is TGTGCCAGCTCGCTATCGCCCGAAGCGGGGACAAACATTCAGTACTTC.

This chain uses TRBV27 with TRBJ1-6; D possibly corresponds to TRBD1 (5 bases). V was cut by 5 bases and J by 4 bases, with 21 bases left in between. Germline loops: CDR1 MNHEY, CDR2 SMNVEV (reference sequence). The CDR3 is 18 amino acids. This chain's CDR3 is CASSVWQGISKYNSPLHF. The CDR3 DNA sequence: TGTGCCAGCAGTGTTTGGCAGGGAATAAGTAAATATAATTCACCCCTCCACTTT.

In DNA, the CDR3 is TGTGCCAGCAGTTTCGGAGGGAACAGCTACGAGCAGTACTTC. It encodes CASSFGGNSYEQYF. This chain connects TRBV28 to TRBJ2-7; maybe TRBD2 (6 bases). This CDR3 contains 14 residues. Trimming took 3 bases from V and 3 from J, leaving 12 bases between them. The germline V gene has CDR1 MDHEN and CDR2 SYDVKM.

The CDR3 spells CASSRRQIQNTEAFF. CDR3 bases: TGTGCCAGCTCACGGAGACAGATACAGAACACTGAAGCTTTCTTT. This chain uses TRBV18 with TRBJ1-1; D possibly corresponds to TRBD1 (5 bases). The CDR3 contains 15 residues. Per germline, CDR1 KGHSH and CDR2 LQKENI. Trimming removed 4 bases at V and 1 base at J, with 13 bases between.

This clone has just one count. The chain couples TRBV9 to TRBJ2-1, with 11 positions matching TRBD2. The V gene end was trimmed by 4 bases and the J gene end by 6 bases; junction bases not matched to a gene: 6. Germline V gene sequence: CDR1 SGDLS, CDR2 YYNGEE. This CDR3 region has 15 residues. This CDR3 is CASSPPGLAANEQFF. CDR3 bases: TGTGCCAGCAGCCCGCCGGGACTAGCGGCCAATGAGCAGTTCTTC.

This chain links TRBV5-1 with TRBJ2-1; TRBD2 agrees at 11 bases. Germline values: CDR1 SGHRS, CDR2 YFSETQ. The V and J ends lost 4 bases and 5 bases, in that order; junction bases with no gene match: 5. CDR3 length: 15 amino acids. The DNA of the CDR3 is TGCGCCAGCAGCGGGCTAGCGGGGGGTAACAATGAGCAGTTCTTC. Protein sequence: CASSGLAGGNNEQFF.

The table lists this clone with a count of one. The V and J genes are TRBV6-5 and TRBJ1-6; D perhaps matches TRBD1 (5 bases). Germline CDR1 and CDR2: MNHEY and SVGAGI. CDR3 length equals 15 residues. V lost 2 bases and J lost 7, with 12 bases in between. CDR3: CASSYRPRGNSPLHF. The DNA of the CDR3 is TGTGCCAGCAGTTACAGACCCCGGGGGAATTCACCCCTCCACTTT.

J is TRBJ2-7 and V is TRBV7-8, with TRBD1 matching over 10 bases. J gave up 3 bases and V 5 bases, and 7 bases lay outside the gene matches. The germline V gene encodes CDR1 SGHVS and CDR2 FQNEAQ. This CDR3 is 15 amino acids long. The DNA for the CDR3 is TGTGCCAGCAGCACTATGACAGGGGGCAACTACGAGCAGTACTTC. Translation gives CASSTMTGGNYEQYF. The whole variable domain, filled in from reference TRBV7-8 and TRBJ2-7, reads GAGVSQSPRYKVAKRGQDVALRCDPISGHVSLFWYQQALGQGPEFLTYFQNEAQLDKSGLPSDRFFAERPEGSVSTLKIQRTQQEDSAVYLCASSTMTGGNYEQYFGPGTRLTVT.

This chain links TRBV11-1 with TRBJ2-1, with TRBD2 matching over 7 bases. This CDR3 spans 12 amino acids. CDR1 is SGHAT, CDR2 FQDESV, per germline (reference sequence). J lost 14 bases, V lost 5 bases, and 9 bases had no gene match. CDR3 nucleotide sequence: TGTGCCAGCAGCCGCGGGACTACGGGAGAGTTCTTC. It specifies CASSRGTTGEFF.

The chain is built from TRBV7-9 and TRBJ1-2, with 8 nucleotides matching TRBD1. Losses at the gene ends were 6 bases for V and 1 base for J; bases not matched to a gene: 7. Germline V gene lookup returns CDR1 SEHNR and CDR2 FQNEAQ (reference sequence). The length of the CDR3 is 15 residues. The CDR3 is CASSDTGGFNYGYTF. In nucleotides, the CDR3 is TGTGCCAGCAGTGACACAGGGGGTTTTAACTATGGCTACACCTTC.

This clone appeared a single time. The rearrangement uses TRBV9 and TRBJ2-3, with 13 bases aligning to TRBD2. Per the germline V gene, CDR1 is SGDLS and CDR2 is YYNGEE. This CDR3 has 17 amino acids. V lost 0 bases to trimming and J lost 4 bases; unmatched junction nucleotides: 5. CDR3 region: CASSVGLAGGMSDTQYF. Here the CDR3 DNA reads TGTGCCAGCAGCGTAGGACTAGCGGGGGGCATGTCAGATACGCAGTATTTT. Full variable domain (remainder filled in from reference TRBV9 and TRBJ2-3): DSGVTQTPKHLITATGQRVTLRCSPRSGDLSVYWYQQSLDQGLQFLIQYYNGEERAKGNILERFSAQQFPDLHSELNLSSLELGDSALYFCASSVGLAGGMSDTQYFGPGTRLTVL.

This chain uses TRBV7-6 with TRBJ1-1; TRBD1 agrees at 8 bases. This CDR3 spans 15 amino acids. V dropped 5 bases and J dropped 4; count of bases not matched to a gene: 9. Germline CDR1 SGHVS, CDR2 FNYEAQ. The CDR3 is CASSPRTGLGTEAFF. In DNA form, the CDR3 reads TGTGCCAGCAGCCCCCGGACAGGGCTGGGCACTGAAGCTTTCTTT.

The V gene is TRBV7-2, the J gene TRBJ1-2; TRBD1 agrees at 7 bases. V trimming: 5 bases; J trimming: 8 bases; junction bases outside the gene matches: 5. The CDR3 is 12 residues long. CDR1 and CDR2 from the germline V gene are SGHTA and FQGNSA. The CDR3 reads CASSPQGRGYTF. The DNA for the CDR3 is TGTGCCAGCAGCCCACAGGGGCGAGGCTACACCTTC.

This chain uses TRBV5-5 with TRBJ1-1, with unresolved D. V gave up 1 base and J gave up 4 bases, with 11 bases separating them. The CDR3 is 14 residues long. The germline CDR1 and CDR2 sequences are SGHKS and YYEKEE (reference sequence). The CDR3 DNA reads TGTGCCAGCAGCTTGTCATTAATGAGCACTGAAGCTTTCTTT. This gives the protein CASSLSLMSTEAFF.

The chain has TRBV6-1 and TRBJ1-4; tentative D call: TRBD1 (6 bases). V was clipped by 3 bases and J by 8 bases, with 16 bases between them. Per the germline V gene, CDR1 is MNHNS and CDR2 is SASEGT. This CDR3 spans 15 amino acids. In DNA form, the CDR3 reads TGTGCCAGCAGTGAGTGGTCAGGGGCCAAGGAAAAACTGTTTTTT. The encoded protein is CASSEWSGAKEKLFF.